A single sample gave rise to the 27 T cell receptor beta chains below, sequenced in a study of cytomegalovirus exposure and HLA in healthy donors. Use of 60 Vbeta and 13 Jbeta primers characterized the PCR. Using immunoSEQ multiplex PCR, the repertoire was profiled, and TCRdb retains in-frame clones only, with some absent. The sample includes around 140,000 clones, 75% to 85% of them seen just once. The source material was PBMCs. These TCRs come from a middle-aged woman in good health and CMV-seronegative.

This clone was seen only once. The CDR3 nucleotides read TGTGCCAGTAGGGACGGGGGGAAAGAGACCCAGTACTTC. This gives the protein CASRDGGKETQYF. The chain couples TRBV19 to TRBJ2-5; 7 nucleotides line up with TRBD2. Germline V gives CDR1 LNHDA, CDR2 SQIVND (reference sequence). The V segment lost 6 bases and the J segment 3 bases; nucleotides outside the gene matches: 4. CDR3 length: 13 amino acids.

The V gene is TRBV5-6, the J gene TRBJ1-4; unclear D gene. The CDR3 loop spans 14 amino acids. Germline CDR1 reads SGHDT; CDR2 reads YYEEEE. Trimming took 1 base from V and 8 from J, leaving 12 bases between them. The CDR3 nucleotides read TGTGCCAGCAGCTTGTATCAGGCTGGAGAAAAACTGTTTTTT. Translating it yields CASSLYQAGEKLFF.

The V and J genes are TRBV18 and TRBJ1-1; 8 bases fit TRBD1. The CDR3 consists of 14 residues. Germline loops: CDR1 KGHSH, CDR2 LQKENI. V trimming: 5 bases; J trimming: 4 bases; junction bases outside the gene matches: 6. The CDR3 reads CASSSDRGVTEAFF. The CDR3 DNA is TGTGCCAGCTCATCAGACAGGGGAGTCACTGAAGCTTTCTTT.

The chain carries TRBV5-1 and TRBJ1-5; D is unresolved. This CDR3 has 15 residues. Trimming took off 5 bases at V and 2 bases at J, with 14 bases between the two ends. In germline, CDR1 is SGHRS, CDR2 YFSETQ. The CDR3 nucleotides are TGCGCCAGCAGGGACGGGGAGAACCGCAATCAGCCCCAGCATTTT. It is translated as CASRDGENRNQPQHF.

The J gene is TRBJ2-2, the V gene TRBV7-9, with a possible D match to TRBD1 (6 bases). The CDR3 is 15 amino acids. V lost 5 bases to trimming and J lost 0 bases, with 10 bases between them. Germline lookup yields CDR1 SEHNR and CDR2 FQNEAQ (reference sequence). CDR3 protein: CASSPGTTNTGELFF. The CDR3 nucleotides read TGTGCCAGCAGCCCCGGGACAACGAACACCGGGGAGCTGTTTTTT. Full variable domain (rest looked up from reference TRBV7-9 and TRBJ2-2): DTGVSQNPRHKITKRGQNVTFRCDPISEHNRLYWYRQTLGQGPEFLTYFQNEAQLEKSRLLSDRFSAERPKGSFSTLEIQRTEQGDSAMYLCASSPGTTNTGELFFGEGSRLTVL.

CDR3 loop: CASSPRGAGGPDTGELFF. The CDR3, as DNA: TGTGCCAGCAGCCCCCGTGGAGCGGGGGGGCCTGACACCGGGGAGCTGTTTTTT. The J gene is TRBJ2-2, the V gene TRBV4-2, with TRBD2 matching over 10 bases. The V segment lost 4 bases and the J segment 3 bases; nucleotides outside the gene matches: 11. CDR3 length: 18 residues. Per germline, CDR1 LGHNA and CDR2 YNFKEQ.

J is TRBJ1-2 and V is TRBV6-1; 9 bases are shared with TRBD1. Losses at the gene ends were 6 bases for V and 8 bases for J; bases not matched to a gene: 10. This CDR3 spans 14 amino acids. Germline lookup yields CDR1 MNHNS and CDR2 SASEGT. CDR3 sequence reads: CASRTIGQGYGYTF. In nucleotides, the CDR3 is TGTGCCAGCAGGACCATAGGACAGGGGTACGGCTACACCTTC.

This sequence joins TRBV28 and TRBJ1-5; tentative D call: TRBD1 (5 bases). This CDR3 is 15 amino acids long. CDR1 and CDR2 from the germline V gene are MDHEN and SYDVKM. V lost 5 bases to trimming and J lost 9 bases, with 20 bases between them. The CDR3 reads CASSPTGASRSPQHF. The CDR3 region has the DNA TGTGCCAGCAGTCCCACTGGGGCCAGTAGATCGCCCCAGCATTTT.

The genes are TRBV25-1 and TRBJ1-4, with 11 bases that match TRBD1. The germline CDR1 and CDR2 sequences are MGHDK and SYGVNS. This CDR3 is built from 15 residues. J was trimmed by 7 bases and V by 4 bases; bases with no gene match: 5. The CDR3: CASSARTGGFEKLFF. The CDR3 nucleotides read TGTGCCAGCAGTGCCCGGACAGGGGGCTTTGAAAAACTGTTTTTT.

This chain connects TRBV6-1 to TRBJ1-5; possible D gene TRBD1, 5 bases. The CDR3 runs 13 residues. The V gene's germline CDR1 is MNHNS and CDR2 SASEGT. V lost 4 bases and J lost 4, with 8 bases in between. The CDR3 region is CASSVEGNQPQHF. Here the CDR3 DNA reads TGTGCCAGCAGTGTGGAGGGGAATCAGCCCCAGCATTTT.

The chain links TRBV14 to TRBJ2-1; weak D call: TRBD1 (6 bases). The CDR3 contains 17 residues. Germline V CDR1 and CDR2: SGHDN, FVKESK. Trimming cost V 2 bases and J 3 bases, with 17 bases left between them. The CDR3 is CASSQHRTVGHYNEQFF. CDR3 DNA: TGTGCCAGCAGCCAACATAGGACTGTGGGACACTACAATGAGCAGTTCTTC.

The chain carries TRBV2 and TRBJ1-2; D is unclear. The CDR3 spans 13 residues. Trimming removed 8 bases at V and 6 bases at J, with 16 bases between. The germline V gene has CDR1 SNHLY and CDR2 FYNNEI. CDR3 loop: CASGPGRLDGYTF. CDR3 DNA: TGTGCCAGCGGCCCAGGCAGATTGGATGGCTACACCTTC.

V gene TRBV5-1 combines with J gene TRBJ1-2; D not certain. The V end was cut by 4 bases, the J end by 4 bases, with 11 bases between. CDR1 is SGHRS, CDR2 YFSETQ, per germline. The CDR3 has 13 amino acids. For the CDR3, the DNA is TGCGCCAGCAGCGTTGGAGAGGTCTATGGCTACACCTTC. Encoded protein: CASSVGEVYGYTF.

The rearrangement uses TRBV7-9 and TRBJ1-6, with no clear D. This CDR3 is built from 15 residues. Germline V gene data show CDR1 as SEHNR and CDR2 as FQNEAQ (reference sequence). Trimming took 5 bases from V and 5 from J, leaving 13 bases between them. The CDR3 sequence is CASSPTRPDNSPLHF. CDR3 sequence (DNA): TGTGCCAGCAGCCCGACACGGCCGGATAATTCACCCCTCCACTTT.

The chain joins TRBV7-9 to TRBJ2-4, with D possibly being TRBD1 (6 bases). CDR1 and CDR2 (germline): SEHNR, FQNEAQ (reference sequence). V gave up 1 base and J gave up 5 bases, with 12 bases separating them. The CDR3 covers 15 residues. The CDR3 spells CASSLVRTDQNIQYF. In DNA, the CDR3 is TGTGCCAGCAGCTTAGTAAGGACAGACCAAAACATTCAGTACTTC.

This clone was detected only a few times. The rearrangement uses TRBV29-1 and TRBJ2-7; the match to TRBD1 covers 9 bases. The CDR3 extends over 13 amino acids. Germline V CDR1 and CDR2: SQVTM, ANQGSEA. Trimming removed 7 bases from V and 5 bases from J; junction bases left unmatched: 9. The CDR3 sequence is CSDQGQGPNEQYF. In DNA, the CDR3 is TGCAGCGATCAGGGACAGGGTCCCAACGAGCAGTACTTC.

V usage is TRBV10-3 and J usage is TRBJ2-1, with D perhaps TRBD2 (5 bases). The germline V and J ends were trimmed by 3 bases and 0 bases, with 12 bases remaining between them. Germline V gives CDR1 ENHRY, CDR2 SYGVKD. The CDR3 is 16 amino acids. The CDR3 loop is CAISDSGRNSYNEQFF. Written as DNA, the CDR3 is TGTGCCATCAGTGACAGCGGCCGGAACTCCTACAATGAGCAGTTCTTC.

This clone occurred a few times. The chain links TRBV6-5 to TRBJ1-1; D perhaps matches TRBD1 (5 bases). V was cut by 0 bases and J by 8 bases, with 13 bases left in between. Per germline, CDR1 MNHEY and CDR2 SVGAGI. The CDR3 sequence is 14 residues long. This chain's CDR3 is CASSYSQGRQEAFF. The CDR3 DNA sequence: TGTGCCAGCAGTTACTCTCAGGGCAGACAGGAAGCTTTCTTT.

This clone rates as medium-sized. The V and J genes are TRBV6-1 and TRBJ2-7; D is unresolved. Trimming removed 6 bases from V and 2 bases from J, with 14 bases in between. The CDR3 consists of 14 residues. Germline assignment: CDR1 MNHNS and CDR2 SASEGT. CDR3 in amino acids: CASSITDATYEQYF. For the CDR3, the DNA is TGTGCCAGCAGCATAACAGATGCAACCTACGAGCAGTACTTC.

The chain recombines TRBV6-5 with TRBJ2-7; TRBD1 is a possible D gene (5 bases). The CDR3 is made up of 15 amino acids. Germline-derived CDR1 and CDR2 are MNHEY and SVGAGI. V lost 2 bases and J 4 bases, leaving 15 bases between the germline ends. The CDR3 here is CASSYAQGLYYEQYF. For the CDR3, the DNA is TGTGCCAGCAGTTACGCGCAGGGTCTCTATTACGAGCAGTACTTC.

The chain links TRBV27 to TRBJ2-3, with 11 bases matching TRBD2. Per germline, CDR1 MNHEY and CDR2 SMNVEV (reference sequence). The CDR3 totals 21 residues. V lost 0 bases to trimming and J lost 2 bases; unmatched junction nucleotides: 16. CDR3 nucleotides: TGTGCCAGCAGTTTATCGTATAACCTACTAGCGGGGGCAACCCCCACAGATACGCAGTATTTT. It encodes CASSLSYNLLAGATPTDTQYF.

The CDR3 sequence is CASTPGALSPGYTF. CDR3 in DNA: TGCGCCAGCACGCCAGGGGCGCTTTCCCCTGGCTACACCTTC. The V and J genes are TRBV4-1 and TRBJ1-2; D is perhaps TRBD1 (6 bases). CDR1 and CDR2 from the germline V gene are MGHRA and YSYEKL. The length of the CDR3 is 14 residues. V was trimmed by 7 bases and J by 7 bases, leaving 19 bases between them.

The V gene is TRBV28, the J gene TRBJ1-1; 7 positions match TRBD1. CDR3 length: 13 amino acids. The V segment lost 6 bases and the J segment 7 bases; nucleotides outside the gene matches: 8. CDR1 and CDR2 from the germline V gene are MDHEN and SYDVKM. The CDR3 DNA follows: TGTGCCAGCAGCCGCGGGACAGCCAATGAAGCTTTCTTT. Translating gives CASSRGTANEAFF.

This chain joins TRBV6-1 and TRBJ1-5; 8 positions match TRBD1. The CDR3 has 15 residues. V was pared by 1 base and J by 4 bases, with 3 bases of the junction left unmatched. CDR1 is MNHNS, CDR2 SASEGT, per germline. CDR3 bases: TGTGCCAGCAGTGAAGGCTGGACAGGGAATCAGCCCCAGCATTTT. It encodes CASSEGWTGNQPQHF.

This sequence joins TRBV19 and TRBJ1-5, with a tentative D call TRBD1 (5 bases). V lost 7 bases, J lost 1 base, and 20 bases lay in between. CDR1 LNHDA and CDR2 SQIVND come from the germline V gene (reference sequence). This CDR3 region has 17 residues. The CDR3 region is CASTAWGRGGSNQPQHF. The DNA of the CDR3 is TGTGCCAGTACCGCTTGGGGGAGGGGAGGGAGCAATCAGCCCCAGCATTTT.

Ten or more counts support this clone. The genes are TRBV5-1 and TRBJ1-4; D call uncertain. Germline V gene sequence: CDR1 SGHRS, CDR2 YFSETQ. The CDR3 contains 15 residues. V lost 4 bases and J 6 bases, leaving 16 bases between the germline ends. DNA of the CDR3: TGCGCCAGCAGCCGGGAGGCCCGAGGCGATGAAAAACTGTTTTTT. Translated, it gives CASSREARGDEKLFF.

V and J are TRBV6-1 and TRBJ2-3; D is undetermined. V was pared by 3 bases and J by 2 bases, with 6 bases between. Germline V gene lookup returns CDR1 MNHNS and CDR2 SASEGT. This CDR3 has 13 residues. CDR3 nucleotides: TGTGCCAGCAGTGATCCTAACACAGATACGCAGTATTTT. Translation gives CASSDPNTDTQYF.